This TCR beta chain stems from a study of blood T cell repertoires in COVID-19. Study summary: Specimens from acute and convalescent COVID-19 originated in the United States, Italy and Spain. Sources were T cells, B-cell-depleted T cells, or PBMCs; the material itself was cDNA or gDNA.

In the authors' workflow: Amplification of reference gene primers was used by the study to estimate nucleated cell counts. Clones were read by immunoSEQ multiplex PCR, and TCRdb kept only the in-frame ones, dropping some. That table gives V, J and clone size, and the DNA gave D and trimming. The sample has under 150,000 clones; more than 70% are singletons. This CDR3 has 13 amino acids. CDR1 is SNHLY and CDR2 is FYNNEI in the germline V gene. Trimming cost V 10 bases and J 5 bases, with 17 bases left between them. The sequenced sample was peripheral blood. The TCR originated in a human donor in a cohort sampled during active COVID-19. J is TRBJ2-5 and V is TRBV2; D perhaps matches TRBD2 (6 bases). CDR3 DNA sequence: TGTGCCACAGAGCGGGTCCGGGAGGAGACCCAGTACTTC. Translation: CATERVREETQYF.